The 12 T cell receptor beta chains below come from one sample, sequenced in a study of T-cell reconstitution after alpha-beta-depleted transplantation in children. Unique molecular identifiers were incorporated into the prepared TCRbeta library. Each CDR3 protein is one row after TCRdb ran MiXCR on the PCR reads. Of 400,000 to 450,000 distinct CDR3 sequences listed, roughly two fifths are singletons. The sample consisted of PBMCs, taken before TCRalphabeta/CD19-depleted stem cell transplant. These receptors were obtained from a girl aged 2-10 years with aplastic anemia, due to receive a stem cell transplant.

The chain carries TRBV3-1 and TRBJ2-7, with D unclear. Germline CDR1 and CDR2: LGHDT and YNNKEL (reference sequence). CDR3 length equals 12 residues. With 1 base removed from V and 7 bases from J, the gap between germline ends came to 8 bases. The CDR3 sequence is CASSQVSTEQYF. DNA for the CDR3: TGTGCCAGCAGCCAAGTGAGTACAGAGCAGTACTTC.

This clonotype was observed a few times. The chain uses TRBV6-1 and TRBJ2-1; 9 bases map to TRBD1. Germline-derived CDR1 and CDR2 are MNHNS and SASEGT. This CDR3 spans 16 amino acids. V shed 8 bases and J 0 bases; nucleotides not matched to a gene: 8. CDR3 sequence reads: CASSTGQGSSYNEQFF. For the CDR3, the DNA is TGTGCCAGCTCCACCGGACAGGGGTCCTCCTACAATGAGCAGTTCTTC.

There are many counts of this clonotype. V and J are TRBV6-5 and TRBJ1-1, with 11 bases matching TRBD1. Per germline, CDR1 MNHEY and CDR2 SVGAGI. Trimming removed 0 bases from V and 5 bases from J; junction bases left unmatched: 2. The CDR3 has 15 amino acids. The CDR3 DNA reads TGTGCCAGCAGTTACTCGGGACAGGGGGGGACTGAAGCTTTCTTT. Residues: CASSYSGQGGTEAFF.

The chain uses TRBV6-2 or TRBV6-3 and TRBJ2-1; 7 bases line up with TRBD1. The CDR3 is made up of 13 amino acids. Losses at the gene ends were 11 bases for V and 7 bases for J; bases not matched to a gene: 11. CDR1 is MNHEY, CDR2 SVGEGT, per germline. CDR3 bases: TGTGCCGTCGCAGGGGGTCCGGGGAATGAGCAGTTCTTC. It encodes CAVAGGPGNEQFF.

J is TRBJ2-7 and V is TRBV15, with D perhaps TRBD1 (6 bases). Germline V gene lookup returns CDR1 LNHNV and CDR2 YYDKDF (reference sequence). The ends were cut back, 1 base at V and 0 bases at J, with 10 bases in the middle. This CDR3 is 15 amino acids long. This chain's CDR3 is CATSRGLDSSYEQYF. In DNA form, the CDR3 reads TGTGCCACCAGCAGAGGGTTGGACAGCTCCTACGAGCAGTACTTC.

The rearrangement uses TRBV11-3 and TRBJ2-1; unclear D gene. The CDR3 has 13 amino acids. The germline CDR1 and CDR2 sequences are SGHNT and YENEEA. Deletions cut 1 base from V and 7 bases from J, with 8 bases between. CDR3 in DNA: TGTGCCAGCAGCTTAGCTGGGTGGAATGAGCAGTTCTTC. Residues: CASSLAGWNEQFF.

V and J are TRBV7-3 and TRBJ2-2; 7 bases match TRBD1. The CDR3 loop spans 18 amino acids. V was clipped by 6 bases and J by 1 base; unmatched bases: 14. The germline V gene encodes CDR1 SGHTA and CDR2 FQGTGA. The CDR3 protein is CASSLLPQQGENTGELFF. The CDR3 coding sequence is TGTGCCAGCAGTCTTCTCCCGCAGCAGGGGGAGAACACCGGGGAGCTGTTTTTT.

The CDR3 DNA reads TGTGCCAGCAGCATTCAGGGGGCCAACGAGCAGTACTTC. Translating it yields CASSIQGANEQYF. The V gene is TRBV12-3 or TRBV12-4, the J gene TRBJ2-7, with 8 bases fitting TRBD1. The CDR3 totals 13 residues. After removal of 6 bases from V and 5 bases from J, the junction contained 6 bases not matched to a gene.

This clonotype came up many times. The chain employs TRBV6-1 and TRBJ1-4, with D possibly being TRBD1 (6 bases). CDR1 and CDR2 from the germline V gene are MNHNS and SASEGT. V lost 1 base, J lost 11 bases, and 11 bases lay in between. The CDR3 has 13 residues. This CDR3 is CASSEGTGLKLFF. CDR3 bases: TGTGCCAGCAGTGAAGGAACAGGGCTTAAACTGTTTTTT.

CDR3 in amino acids: CAWTANYGYTF. Written as DNA, the CDR3 is TGTGCCTGGACAGCTAACTATGGCTACACCTTC. The V call is TRBV30, the J call TRBJ1-2; no reliable D call. The CDR3 extends over 11 amino acids. Trimming pared 4 bases from V and 0 bases from J, leaving 3 bases between. Per the germline V gene, CDR1 is GTSNPN and CDR2 is SVGIG (reference sequence).

This clonotype was seen at least ten times. The V gene is TRBV2, the J gene TRBJ2-7; D remains ambiguous. The CDR3 extends over 12 amino acids. Trimming left V 2 bases short and J 2 bases short, with 4 bases between. CDR1 is SNHLY, CDR2 FYNNEI, per germline. CDR3 in DNA: TGTGCCAGCAGTGAAATCCCCTACGAGCAGTACTTC. Encoded protein: CASSEIPYEQYF.

A few counts support this clonotype. V and J are TRBV20-1 and TRBJ2-5; 12 bases line up with TRBD2. CDR1 and CDR2 (germline): DFQATT, SNEGSKA (reference sequence). The CDR3 loop spans 16 amino acids. V lost 4 bases to trimming and J lost 6 bases; unmatched junction nucleotides: 12. CDR3: CSAKNLTSGSLKTQYF. DNA for the CDR3: TGCAGTGCTAAAAATTTGACTAGCGGGAGCTTGAAGACCCAGTACTTC.